This T cell receptor (beta chain) was captured in a study of shared clonotypes between healthy human individuals. Germline V gene lookup returns CDR1 SGHRS and CDR2 YFSETQ. V lost 2 bases and J 4 bases, leaving 14 bases between the germline ends. The CDR3 loop spans 15 amino acids. The protocol was immunoSEQ multiplex PCR, while the TCRdb copy is restricted to in-frame clones and leaves out a portion. The sample includes 97,000 or so clones, around half of them seen just once. The source of this sequence is a woman aged 40 to 49 in good health. Some clones in this sample may be carry-over from other donors' samples. The chain couples TRBV5-1 to TRBJ2-3; D tentatively fits TRBD1 or TRBD2 (5 bases each). Sequences were obtained from PBMCs. The CDR3 coding sequence is TGCGCCAGCAGCTTCGGGACCCCAGGTTCAGATACGCAGTATTTT. Translation: CASSFGTPGSDTQYF.